This TCR beta chain was retrieved from a study of identifying expanded T cells in peripheral blood. Healthy donors had no documented immune events, such as infections, while sampled. Only in-frame clones appear in the TCRdb table, and some are missing; sequencing was by immunoSEQ multiplex PCR. The sample gives over 90,000 clones, approximately 89% of which show up once; 11% to 15% is in the top ten. Notes on the study in general: Across healthy donors, higher total template counts meant significantly greater roughly 2-week count variance. About 1.3 clones differed between technical replicates, versus around 15 and 19 over time.

As for this clone: Antigen unknown.

Germline assignment: CDR1 SGHRS and CDR2 YFSETQ. The CDR3 is 15 amino acids. Between the trimmed V and J ends, which lost 1 base and 7 bases, there was a span of 14 bases. This TCR was recovered from a person aged 18-70 years in good health. The J gene is TRBJ1-4, the V gene TRBV5-1; D unclear. Material: blood. In nucleotides, the CDR3 is TGCGCCAGCAGCTTGATACCGGGAACACGTGAAAAACTGTTTTTT. Residues: CASSLIPGTREKLFF.